The 29 T cell receptor beta chains below all came from one sample that was sequenced in a study of control samples from healthy donors and cancer patients. The table came from immunoSEQ multiplex PCR; TCRdb's copy has only in-frame clones and leaves some out. In the table there are 150,000 to 200,000 clones, around nine tenths of which are singletons. The sample comprised blood. These receptor sequences come from a man aged 30-40 years in good health.

J is TRBJ2-7 and V is TRBV7-7; 11 bases line up with TRBD1. With 3 bases clipped from V and 0 bases from J, the junction kept 1 base outside the gene matches. Germline V gene lookup returns CDR1 SSHAT and CDR2 FNYEAQ (reference sequence). The CDR3 totals 15 residues. This CDR3 reads CASSLGQGDSYEQYF. CDR3 nucleotides: TGTGCCAGCAGCTTGGGACAGGGGGACTCCTACGAGCAGTACTTC.

The rearrangement joins TRBV5-6 to TRBJ1-6, with 8 bases that match TRBD1. This CDR3 region has 16 residues. Germline V gene lookup returns CDR1 SGHDT and CDR2 YYEEEE. The V and J ends lost 1 base and 6 bases, in that order; junction bases with no gene match: 6. The CDR3 nucleotides read TGTGCCAGCAGCTTGATAGGGACAGGATCTAATTCACCCCTCCACTTT. It yields the protein CASSLIGTGSNSPLHF.

This clone appeared once. The CDR3 sequence is CASSLKPPLMVAGVGRKFF. The CDR3 bases are TGTGCCAGCAGTTTAAAGCCTCCCTTGATGGTAGCGGGAGTCGGGCGGAAGTTCTTC. The chain carries TRBV27 and TRBJ2-1; TRBD2 matches 9 bases. J was trimmed by 14 bases and V by 2 bases; bases with no gene match: 25. Germline lookup yields CDR1 MNHEY and CDR2 SMNVEV (reference sequence). The CDR3 is 19 residues long.

The chain links TRBV4-3 to TRBJ2-1; 10 bases are shared with TRBD2. There are 15 residues in the CDR3. Germline V lookup: CDR1 LGHNA, CDR2 YSLEER. The junction had 8 bases not matched to a gene; V was cut back by 4 bases and J by 8 bases. CDR3 sequence reads: CASSRLAGAPHEQFF. CDR3 nucleotide sequence: TGCGCCAGCAGCCGCCTAGCGGGAGCACCCCATGAGCAGTTCTTC.

The chain carries TRBV18 and TRBJ2-3; TRBD2 is a possible D gene (5 bases). Germline CDR1 KGHSH, CDR2 LQKENI. The V end lost 0 bases, the J end lost 4 bases, and 17 bases lay between the germline ends. The CDR3 has 17 residues. CDR3 in DNA: TGTGCCAGCTCACCACCGGGGAGAGCCCCGGACCCAGATACGCAGTATTTT. Translation: CASSPPGRAPDPDTQYF.

The chain couples TRBV5-1 to TRBJ2-5; D might be TRBD1 (6 bases). Per germline, CDR1 SGHRS and CDR2 YFSETQ. V lost 2 bases, J lost 3 bases, and 20 bases lay in between. This CDR3 comprises 17 residues. The CDR3 DNA reads as TGCGCCAGCAGCTTCTGGACAGCCGGGGACCGTGAAGAGACCCAGTACTTC. It is translated as CASSFWTAGDREETQYF.

This chain connects TRBV5-4 to TRBJ2-5; 16 bases map to TRBD2. The V and J ends lost 3 bases and 2 bases, in that order; junction bases with no gene match: 7. This CDR3 has 18 amino acids. CDR1 and CDR2 from the germline V gene are SGHNT and YYREEE (reference sequence). CDR3 bases: TGTGCCAGCAGCTGGGGGACTAGCGGGAGGGCTGGGCAAGAGACCCAGTACTTC. Its translation: CASSWGTSGRAGQETQYF.

This chain links TRBV19 with TRBJ1-6, with 7 bases that match TRBD1. J lost 4 bases, V lost 4 bases, and 1 base had no gene match. Germline-derived CDR1 and CDR2 are LNHDA and SQIVND (reference sequence). This CDR3 is 14 amino acids long. CDR3 DNA sequence: TGTGCCAGTAGTACGGGACAGTATAATTCACCCCTCCACTTT. The encoded protein is CASSTGQYNSPLHF.

This chain joins TRBV29-1 and TRBJ2-2; 12 nucleotides match TRBD1. Germline V gene lookup returns CDR1 SQVTM and CDR2 ANQGSEA. Unmatched junction bases numbered 8, after V lost 4 bases and J lost 5 bases. The CDR3 consists of 16 residues. CDR3 DNA sequence: TGCAGCGTTGGTAAGGGACAGGGGGCGCGGACCGGGGAGCTGTTTTTT. Protein: CSVGKGQGARTGELFF.

Regarding this clone: The sample has other DNA sequences that encode this CDR3 too. This chain joins TRBV5-1 and TRBJ2-5, with 10 bases fitting TRBD2. Germline V gives CDR1 SGHRS, CDR2 YFSETQ. CDR3 length equals 14 residues. With 2 bases clipped from V and 2 bases from J, the junction kept 0 bases outside the gene matches. CDR3 residues: CASSLAGGQETQYF. CDR3 in DNA: TGCGCCAGCAGCTTAGCGGGGGGGCAAGAGACCCAGTACTTC.

This clone was picked up one time. V usage is TRBV19 and J usage is TRBJ2-1, with no clear D. The CDR3 covers 12 residues. Trimming left V 8 bases short and J 4 bases short, with 9 bases between. Germline loops: CDR1 LNHDA, CDR2 SQIVND (reference sequence). The CDR3 nucleotides are TGTGCCAGTTCGTCGGCATACAATGAGCAGTTCTTC. Protein product: CASSSAYNEQFF.

The chain couples TRBV11-3 to TRBJ2-2; TRBD2 might be the D (6 bases). Trimming took off 5 bases at V and 1 base at J, with 20 bases between the two ends. Germline V gives CDR1 SGHNT, CDR2 YENEEA. The CDR3 loop spans 18 amino acids. The CDR3 here is CASSLGLQLPLNTGELFF. The CDR3 DNA sequence: TGTGCCAGCAGCCTTGGACTACAACTACCTCTGAACACCGGGGAGCTGTTTTTT.

The chain combines TRBV27 with TRBJ1-1; D gene ambiguous. This CDR3 has 14 amino acids. V gave up 2 bases and J gave up 0 bases, with 7 bases separating them. Germline V CDR1 and CDR2: MNHEY, SMNVEV (reference sequence). In DNA, the CDR3 is TGTGCCAGCAGTTTAGCACAGATGAACACTGAAGCTTTCTTT. Its translation is CASSLAQMNTEAFF.

The chain has TRBV27 and TRBJ1-4, with TRBD1 matching 7 bases. V lost 5 bases and J lost 5; bases outside the gene matches: 11. The V gene's germline CDR1 is MNHEY and CDR2 SMNVEV (reference sequence). CDR3 length: 16 amino acids. CDR3 in amino acids: CASSINRGGGNEKLFF. The CDR3, as DNA: TGTGCCAGCAGTATTAACAGGGGAGGGGGGAATGAAAAACTGTTTTTT.

This chain uses TRBV6-5 with TRBJ1-1, with a possible D match to TRBD1 (5 bases). This CDR3 has 12 residues. V was pared by 6 bases and J by 5 bases, with 10 bases between. CDR1 is MNHEY and CDR2 is SVGAGI in the germline V gene. DNA for the CDR3: TGTGCCAGCAGAGCAGGGTGGACTGAAGCTTTCTTT. It codes for CASRAGWTEAFF.

The chain has TRBV5-1 and TRBJ2-5; 9 nucleotides align to TRBD1. The CDR3 contains 14 residues. Germline CDR1 SGHRS, CDR2 YFSETQ. The J segment lost 5 bases and the V segment lost 4 bases, leaving 6 bases of the junction unmatched. The chain's CDR3 is CASSPTGGLETQYF. The CDR3 DNA sequence: TGCGCCAGCAGCCCGACAGGGGGACTTGAGACCCAGTACTTC.

The rearrangement links TRBV27 to TRBJ2-3, with 8 bases matching TRBD1. With 6 bases clipped from V and 5 bases from J, the junction kept 7 bases outside the gene matches. This CDR3 region has 14 residues. Germline values: CDR1 MNHEY, CDR2 SMNVEV (reference sequence). The CDR3 here is CASSLGQGRDTQYF. CDR3 DNA sequence: TGTGCCAGCAGCTTAGGACAGGGAAGAGATACGCAGTATTTT.

This chain uses TRBV7-9 with TRBJ1-1; TRBD1 is a possible D gene (5 bases). CDR1 and CDR2 from the germline V gene are SEHNR and FQNEAQ (reference sequence). The V and J ends lost 1 base and 4 bases respectively, with 19 bases between them. This CDR3 has 17 residues. The CDR3 here is CASSLVQGILMGTEAFF. CDR3 sequence (DNA): TGTGCCAGCAGCTTAGTGCAGGGTATCTTGATGGGCACTGAAGCTTTCTTT.

V usage is TRBV21-1 and J usage is TRBJ2-7; TRBD2 is taken as the D call from the table, unchecked against the DNA. TRBV21-1 corresponds to a pseudogene. CDR3 length equals 16 residues. In DNA, the CDR3 is TGTGCCAGCAGCAAAGTAAGGACTAGCGGGAAACACGAGCAGTACTTC. Protein product: CASSKVRTSGKHEQYF.

CDR3 amino acids: CASSWTAGNNEKLFF. CDR3 nucleotide sequence: TGCGCCAGCAGCTGGACAGCCGGGAATAATGAAAAACTGTTTTTT. This rearrangement joins TRBV5-1 to TRBJ1-4; D perhaps matches TRBD1 (6 bases). This CDR3 is built from 15 residues. Trimming left V 3 bases short and J 4 bases short, with 13 bases between. Germline loops: CDR1 SGHRS, CDR2 YFSETQ.

V usage is TRBV7-9 and J usage is TRBJ1-5; TRBD1 agrees at 7 bases. The CDR3 has 15 residues. J gave up 9 bases and V 5 bases, and 13 bases lay outside the gene matches. Germline CDR1 and CDR2: SEHNR and FQNEAQ (reference sequence). The DNA for the CDR3 is TGTGCCAGCAGCCGGATGACAGGGACGAATGCGCCCCAGCATTTT. Translation: CASSRMTGTNAPQHF.

The chain recombines TRBV19 with TRBJ2-3; D not certain. Germline V gene sequence: CDR1 LNHDA, CDR2 SQIVND (reference sequence). Trimming left V 7 bases short and J 1 base short, with 12 bases between. The CDR3 spans 14 residues. For the CDR3, the DNA is TGTGCCAGTAACCAGCTCCGGGGCACAGATACGCAGTATTTT. This codes for CASNQLRGTDTQYF. The entire variable domain, with the rest obtained from reference TRBV19 and TRBJ2-3, is as follows: DGGITQSPKYLFRKEGQNVTLSCEQNLNHDAMYWYRQDPGQGLRLIYYSQIVNDFQKGDIAEGYSVSREKKESFPLTVTSAQKNPTAFYLCASNQLRGTDTQYFGPGTRLTVL.

The chain links TRBV7-6 to TRBJ2-3; the D gene is possibly TRBD2 (6 bases). With 5 bases removed from V and 2 bases from J, the gap between germline ends came to 14 bases. Germline lookup yields CDR1 SGHVS and CDR2 FNYEAQ. The CDR3 totals 15 residues. The CDR3 sequence is CASSPRERHTDTQYF. The DNA for the CDR3 is TGTGCCAGCAGCCCACGGGAGCGGCACACAGATACGCAGTATTTT. The variable domain in full, completed from reference TRBV7-6 and TRBJ2-3, reads GAGVSQSPRYKVTKRGQDVALRCDPISGHVSLYWYRQALGQGPEFLTYFNYEAQQDKSGLPNDRFSAERPEGSISTLTIQRTEQRDSAMYRCASSPRERHTDTQYFGPGTRLTVL.

This CDR3 reads CASSPTGGSSTDTQYF. CDR3 coding DNA: TGCGCCAGCAGCCCCACAGGGGGCTCTAGCACAGATACGCAGTATTTT. The chain links TRBV5-1 to TRBJ2-3; 9 nucleotides line up with TRBD1. The CDR3 runs to 16 residues. J lost 0 bases, V lost 4 bases, and 6 bases had no gene match. CDR1 SGHRS and CDR2 YFSETQ come from the germline V gene.

The chain combines TRBV7-9 with TRBJ1-2, with TRBD1 as a possible D gene (5 bases). The CDR3 has 13 residues. The germline V gene has CDR1 SEHNR and CDR2 FQNEAQ (reference sequence). The V and J ends lost 1 base and 7 bases respectively, with 10 bases between them. CDR3 region: CASSLGEGLGYTF. DNA of the CDR3: TGTGCCAGCAGCTTAGGGGAGGGGCTTGGCTACACCTTC.

The J gene is TRBJ1-1, the V gene TRBV5-1, with unresolved D. Germline values: CDR1 SGHRS, CDR2 YFSETQ. The V and J ends lost 4 bases and 1 base respectively, with 8 bases between them. The CDR3 sequence is 13 residues long. The CDR3: CASSGGENTEAFF. The CDR3 DNA reads TGCGCCAGCAGCGGCGGGGAGAACACTGAAGCTTTCTTT.

V and J are TRBV7-3 and TRBJ2-5, with TRBD2 matching 8 bases. CDR1 and CDR2 from the germline V gene are SGHTA and FQGTGA. The CDR3 covers 14 residues. J gave up 4 bases and V 5 bases, and 6 bases lay outside the gene matches. For the CDR3, the DNA is TGTGCCAGCAGCAAGAGCGGGGGAAGAGAGACCCAGTACTTC. It is translated as CASSKSGGRETQYF. Full variable domain (outside the CDR3, taken from reference TRBV7-3 and TRBJ2-5): GAGVSQTPSNKVTEKGKYVELRCDPISGHTALYWYRQSLGQGPEFLIYFQGTGAADDSGLPNDRFFAVRPEGSVSTLKIQRTERGDSAVYLCASSKSGGRETQYFGPGTRLLVL.

This chain links TRBV14 with TRBJ2-4; D is ambiguous. Germline V gene data show CDR1 as SGHDN and CDR2 as FVKESK. The CDR3 sequence is 15 residues long. V dropped 4 bases and J dropped 0 bases, with 10 bases sitting between them. CDR3 bases: TGTGCCAGCAGCCCAGGTGGCATAGCCAAAAACATTCAGTACTTC. The encoded protein is CASSPGGIAKNIQYF.

This clone was seen only a few times. The chain combines TRBV27 with TRBJ2-2; D possibly matches TRBD1 or TRBD2 (5 bases each). Looked up from germline, CDR1 is MNHEY and CDR2 is SMNVEV (reference sequence). The ends were cut back, 9 bases at V and 7 bases at J, with 12 bases in the middle. CDR3 size: 12 residues. In DNA form, the CDR3 reads TGTGCCAGTAGCTGGGGGTTCGGGGAGCTGTTTTTT. Encoded protein: CASSWGFGELFF.